These 26 T cell receptor beta chains came from one sample sequenced in a study of T cell responses to AZD1222 COVID-19 vaccine. The repertoire was sequenced with immunoSEQ multiplex PCR; TCRdb's copy has only in-frame clones and lacks some. The sample lists about 120,000 clones, about 93% seen once, with just over 4% in the top ten. Sequences were derived from peripheral blood, sampled 28 days after the second dose of the MenACWY control vaccine. These receptors were collected from an adult who received the MenACWY meningococcal vaccine as a control.

The V gene is TRBV9, the J gene TRBJ1-2, with D tentatively TRBD1 (6 bases). Germline CDR1 SGDLS, CDR2 YYNGEE. This CDR3 contains 16 residues. Trimming cost V 1 base and J 0 bases, with 13 bases left between them. The CDR3 region has the DNA TGTGCCAGCAGCGTAAGGCCAGGGGAAGCTAACTATGGCTACACCTTC. Amino acid sequence: CASSVRPGEANYGYTF.

The CDR3 sequence is CASSDPGQGGRNYGYTF. For the CDR3, the DNA is TGTGCCAGCAGTGATCCGGGACAGGGTGGTCGTAACTATGGCTACACCTTC. The chain uses TRBV25-1 and TRBJ1-2; 9 bases agree with TRBD1. The CDR3 sequence is 17 residues long. Trimming cost V 3 bases and J 1 base; bases outside gene matches: 9. The V gene's germline CDR1 is MGHDK and CDR2 SYGVNS.

The gene calls are TRBV4-1 and TRBJ2-2; 8 bases are a match to TRBD2. Germline V gene data show CDR1 as MGHRA and CDR2 as YSYEKL. V lost 2 bases and J lost 4; bases outside the gene matches: 9. This CDR3 has 17 amino acids. The DNA of the CDR3 is TGCGCCAGCAGCCAAATGCTAGTCGCGGGGGGCACCGGGGAGCTGTTTTTT. It yields the protein CASSQMLVAGGTGELFF.

This clone was recorded a few times. V is TRBV7-8 and J is TRBJ1-6, with D possibly matching TRBD1 (5 bases). Germline V gene sequence: CDR1 SGHVS, CDR2 FQNEAQ. Between the trimmed V and J ends, which lost 4 bases and 9 bases, there was a span of 22 bases. This CDR3 spans 17 amino acids. CDR3 amino acids: CASSSPGTVVSGSPLHF. CDR3 nucleotide sequence: TGTGCCAGCAGCTCACCCGGGACGGTAGTTTCGGGTTCACCCCTCCACTTT.

V gene TRBV5-1 combines with J gene TRBJ2-5, with 10 bases lining up with TRBD2. Germline CDR1 is SGHRS and CDR2 is YFSETQ. CDR3 size: 16 residues. V was pared by 6 bases and J by 2 bases, with 10 bases of the junction left unmatched. The CDR3 protein is CASTRGSGGFQETQYF. CDR3 coding DNA: TGCGCCAGCACCAGGGGTAGCGGGGGGTTTCAAGAGACCCAGTACTTC. The whole variable domain, filled in from reference TRBV5-1 and TRBJ2-5, reads KAGVTQTPRYLIKTRGQQVTLSCSPISGHRSVSWYQQTPGQGLQFLFEYFSETQRNKGNFPGRFSGRQFSNSRSEMNVSTLELGDSALYLCASTRGSGGFQETQYFGPGTRLLVL.

The chain couples TRBV2 to TRBJ2-7, with 7 bases aligning to TRBD2. The germline gives CDR1 SNHLY, CDR2 FYNNEI. V shed 4 bases and J 3 bases; nucleotides not matched to a gene: 9. This CDR3 has 15 residues. The CDR3 spells CASSGSSGAYYEQYF. In nucleotides, the CDR3 is TGTGCCAGCAGTGGTTCCAGCGGGGCGTACTACGAGCAGTACTTC.

In its sample, this clone was seen once. This chain uses TRBV2 with TRBJ2-1; TRBD1 aligns across 12 bases. Losses at the gene ends were 8 bases for V and 9 bases for J; bases not matched to a gene: 8. Germline V gene sequence: CDR1 SNHLY, CDR2 FYNNEI. The length of the CDR3 is 14 residues. Written as DNA, the CDR3 is TGTGCCAGCCATATGGGACAGGGGGCGAGTGAGCAGTTCTTC. Its translation is CASHMGQGASEQFF.

This sequence joins TRBV27 and TRBJ2-7, with 7 bases identical to TRBD2. Germline V gives CDR1 MNHEY, CDR2 SMNVEV (reference sequence). V lost 5 bases and J lost 3; bases outside the gene matches: 13. This CDR3 region has 16 residues. The CDR3 DNA sequence: TGTGCCAGCAGTCAAAGATGCGGGGGACCCGGCTACGAGCAGTACGTC. It specifies CASSQRCGGPGYEQYV.

This sequence joins TRBV2 and TRBJ2-7; no clear D gene. Looked up from germline, CDR1 is SNHLY and CDR2 is FYNNEI. V was pared by 4 bases and J by 4 bases, with 8 bases between. The CDR3 totals 12 residues. CDR3 in DNA: TGTGCCAGCAGTGTTAAGGGATACGAGCAGTACGTC. It specifies CASSVKGYEQYV.

The V gene is TRBV28, the J gene TRBJ2-1, with D tentatively TRBD1 (6 bases). V lost 2 bases and J lost 5, with 13 bases in between. CDR3 length: 15 amino acids. Germline lookup yields CDR1 MDHEN and CDR2 SYDVKM. The CDR3 bases are TGTGCCAGCAGTTTACCGGGCAGGGGCGACAATGAGCAGTTCTTC. Translation: CASSLPGRGDNEQFF.

The V call is TRBV11-2, the J call TRBJ2-7; a possible D gene is TRBD2 (6 bases). The V end was cut by 5 bases, the J end by 2 bases, with 13 bases between. This CDR3 comprises 14 residues. Germline CDR1 reads SGHAT; CDR2 reads FQNNGV. The CDR3 is CASSLRDLAYEQYF. CDR3 bases: TGTGCCAGCAGCCTAAGGGACTTAGCCTACGAGCAGTACTTC. Filled out from reference TRBV11-2 and TRBJ2-7, the complete variable domain reads EAGVAQSPRYKIIEKRQSVAFWCNPISGHATLYWYQQILGQGPKLLIQFQNNGVVDDSQLPKDRFSAERLKGVDSTLKIQPAKLEDSAVYLCASSLRDLAYEQYFGPGTRLTVT.

The chain employs TRBV19 and TRBJ1-2, with 7 bases that match TRBD1. The CDR3 is 15 amino acids. V was clipped by 1 base and J by 2 bases; unmatched bases: 4. Germline V gene sequence: CDR1 LNHDA, CDR2 SQIVND (reference sequence). The CDR3 reads CASSIGQGYNYGYTF. The CDR3 region has the DNA TGTGCCAGTAGTATAGGACAGGGTTACAACTATGGCTACACCTTC.

This clone was seen a single time. The chain links TRBV11-2 to TRBJ1-1; D is undetermined. The germline CDR1 and CDR2 sequences are SGHAT and FQNNGV. V was pared by 2 bases and J by 4 bases, with 2 bases between. The CDR3 covers 11 residues. Here the CDR3 DNA reads TGTGCCAGCAGCTTACTCACTGAAGCTTTCTTT. Protein sequence: CASSLLTEAFF.

This chain connects TRBV6-1 to TRBJ2-5, with 8 bases fitting TRBD2. The CDR3 sequence is 15 residues long. V shed 1 base and J 1 base; nucleotides not matched to a gene: 2. Germline V lookup: CDR1 MNHNS, CDR2 SASEGT. For the CDR3, the DNA is TGTGCCAGCAGTGAAGTTAGCGGGGCCCAAGAGACCCAGTACTTC. It is translated as CASSEVSGAQETQYF.

The chain carries TRBV3-1 (or the pseudogene TRBV3-2) and TRBJ1-1, with a tentative D call TRBD1 (5 bases). The CDR3 consists of 15 residues. Looked up from germline, CDR1 is LGHDT and CDR2 is YNNKEL (reference sequence). V shed 1 base and J shed 8 bases, with 17 bases lying between them. CDR3 sequence (DNA): TGTGCCAGCAGCCAAGGAAGGGCCAGGGCCTCAGAAGCTTTCTTT. Protein sequence: CASSQGRARASEAFF.

CDR3 in amino acids: CASSESGTSTRLGQFF. The CDR3, as DNA: TGTGCCAGCAGCGAGTCCGGGACTAGCACAAGACTTGGGCAGTTCTTC. The J gene is TRBJ2-1, the V gene TRBV7-9; 9 bases map to TRBD2. V lost 5 bases and J lost 12; bases outside the gene matches: 17. The CDR3 totals 16 residues. From germline, CDR1 is SEHNR and CDR2 FQNEAQ (reference sequence).

The chain joins TRBV5-6 to TRBJ2-3; maybe TRBD1 (6 bases). The V gene lost 0 bases and the J gene lost 2 bases, with 13 bases spanning the gap. This CDR3 has 16 amino acids. Germline CDR1 reads SGHDT; CDR2 reads YYEEEE. Here the CDR3 DNA reads TGTGCCAGCAGCTTGGGAAGGGGGACCATCACAGATACGCAGTATTTT. It translates to CASSLGRGTITDTQYF. Full variable domain (outside the CDR3, taken from reference TRBV5-6 and TRBJ2-3): DAGVTQSPTHLIKTRGQQVTLRCSPKSGHDTVSWYQQALGQGPQFIFQYYEEEERQRGNFPDRFSGHQFPNYSSELNVNALLLGDSALYLCASSLGRGTITDTQYFGPGTRLTVL.

The CDR3 spells CASNNPGILSEAFF. The CDR3 DNA is TGTGCCAGCAACAATCCCGGGATCCTCTCTGAAGCTTTCTTT. This chain joins TRBV28 and TRBJ1-1; no definite D call. Germline-derived CDR1 and CDR2 are MDHEN and SYDVKM. Trimming removed 7 bases at V and 6 bases at J, with 18 bases between. The CDR3 is 14 residues long.

The chain carries TRBV19 and TRBJ1-5; D not resolved. With 1 base removed from V and 8 bases from J, the gap between germline ends came to 15 bases. Germline V gene data show CDR1 as LNHDA and CDR2 as SQIVND (reference sequence). CDR3 size: 15 residues. The CDR3 region is CASSIVGAPLEPQHF. Written as DNA, the CDR3 is TGTGCCAGTAGTATAGTGGGTGCACCTCTGGAGCCCCAGCATTTT.

This clone was observed a single time. The V call is TRBV12-3 or TRBV12-4, the J call TRBJ1-2; a possible D gene is TRBD1 (5 bases). CDR3 length equals 13 residues. Trimming took 7 bases from V and 6 from J, leaving 15 bases between them. The CDR3 here is CASTLGHTHGYTF. The CDR3 DNA reads TGTGCCAGCACTCTAGGACATACCCATGGCTACACCTTC.

V and J are TRBV11-2 and TRBJ2-1; a weak D match, TRBD2 (6 bases). This CDR3 region has 16 residues. V was trimmed by 5 bases and J by 1 base, leaving 15 bases between them. Germline lookup yields CDR1 SGHAT and CDR2 FQNNGV. DNA for the CDR3: TGTGCCAGCAGCCGGCGGACTACAGGATCCTACAATGAGCAGTTCTTC. Translation: CASSRRTTGSYNEQFF.

This clone was counted a few times. V is TRBV7-8 and J is TRBJ1-3; 7 bases match TRBD1. There are 15 residues in the CDR3. The germline gives CDR1 SGHVS, CDR2 FQNEAQ. V gave up 5 bases and J gave up 6 bases; unmatched junction bases: 10. Here the CDR3 DNA reads TGTGCCAGCAGCAGCGGACAGGTTGCCTTAAACACCATATATTTT. Translation: CASSSGQVALNTIYF.

The sample holds a few counts of this clone. This chain uses TRBV4-1 with TRBJ1-1, with unresolved D. The ends were cut back, 0 bases at V and 0 bases at J, with 14 bases in the middle. This CDR3 comprises 17 residues. Per the germline V gene, CDR1 is MGHRA and CDR2 is YSYEKL. CDR3 DNA sequence: TGCGCCAGCAGCCAAGATCTTGCCCGGACGGTGAACACTGAAGCTTTCTTT. Translating it yields CASSQDLARTVNTEAFF.

The V gene is TRBV3-1 (or the pseudogene TRBV3-2), the J gene TRBJ1-1, with 7 bases matching TRBD1. Looked up from germline, CDR1 is LGHDT and CDR2 is YNNKEL (reference sequence). This CDR3 has 16 amino acids. Losses at the gene ends were 11 bases for V and 5 bases for J; bases not matched to a gene: 20. The CDR3 is CAVPPGGLGVKTEAFF. Written as DNA, the CDR3 is TGTGCCGTCCCGCCAGGGGGGCTGGGGGTTAAGACTGAAGCTTTCTTT.

The V and J genes are TRBV18 and TRBJ2-5; D call uncertain. Trimming removed 2 bases from V and 5 bases from J, with 15 bases in between. The germline CDR1 and CDR2 sequences are KGHSH and LQKENI. The CDR3 has 15 amino acids. CDR3 protein: CASSPVGSGPETQYF. The CDR3 coding sequence is TGTGCCAGCTCACCAGTGGGTTCGGGTCCGGAGACCCAGTACTTC.

The V and J genes are TRBV2 and TRBJ1-4; D might be TRBD1 (5 bases). This CDR3 has 13 amino acids. Trimming pared 5 bases from V and 7 bases from J, leaving 11 bases between. Germline lookup yields CDR1 SNHLY and CDR2 FYNNEI. The CDR3 loop reads CASSSTEGEKLFF. DNA of the CDR3: TGTGCCAGCAGTTCGACAGAGGGTGAAAAACTGTTTTTT.